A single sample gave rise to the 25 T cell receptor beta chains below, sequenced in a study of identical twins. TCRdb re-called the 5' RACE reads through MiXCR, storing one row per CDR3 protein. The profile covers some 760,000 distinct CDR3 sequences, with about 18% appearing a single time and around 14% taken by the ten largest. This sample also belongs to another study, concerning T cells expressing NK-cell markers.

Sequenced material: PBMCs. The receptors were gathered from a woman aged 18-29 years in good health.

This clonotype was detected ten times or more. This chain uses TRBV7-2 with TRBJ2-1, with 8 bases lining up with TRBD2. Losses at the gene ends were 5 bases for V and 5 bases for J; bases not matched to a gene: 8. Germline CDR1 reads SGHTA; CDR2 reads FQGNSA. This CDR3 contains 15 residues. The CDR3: CASSLGRVGNNEQFF. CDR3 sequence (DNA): TGTGCCAGCAGCCTCGGGAGGGTCGGTAACAATGAGCAGTTCTTC.

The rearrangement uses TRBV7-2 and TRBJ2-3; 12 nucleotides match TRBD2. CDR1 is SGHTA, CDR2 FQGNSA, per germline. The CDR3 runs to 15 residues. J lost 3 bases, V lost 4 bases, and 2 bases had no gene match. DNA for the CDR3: TGTGCCAGCAGCTCTAGCGGGAGGGTAACAGATACGCAGTATTTT. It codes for CASSSSGRVTDTQYF.

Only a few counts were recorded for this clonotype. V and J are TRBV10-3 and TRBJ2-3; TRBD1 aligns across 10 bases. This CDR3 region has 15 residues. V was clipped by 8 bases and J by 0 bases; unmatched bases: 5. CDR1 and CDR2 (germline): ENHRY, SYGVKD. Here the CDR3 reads CAIGDRGFSTDTQYF. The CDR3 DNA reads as TGTGCCATCGGGGACAGGGGATTTAGCACAGATACGCAGTATTTT.

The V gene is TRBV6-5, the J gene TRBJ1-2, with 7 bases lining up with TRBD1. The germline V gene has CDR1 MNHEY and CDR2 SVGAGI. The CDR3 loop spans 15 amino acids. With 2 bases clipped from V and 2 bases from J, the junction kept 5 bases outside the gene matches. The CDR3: CASSYRDSGNYGYTF. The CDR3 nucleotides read TGTGCCAGCAGTTACCGGGACAGCGGGAACTATGGCTACACCTTC.

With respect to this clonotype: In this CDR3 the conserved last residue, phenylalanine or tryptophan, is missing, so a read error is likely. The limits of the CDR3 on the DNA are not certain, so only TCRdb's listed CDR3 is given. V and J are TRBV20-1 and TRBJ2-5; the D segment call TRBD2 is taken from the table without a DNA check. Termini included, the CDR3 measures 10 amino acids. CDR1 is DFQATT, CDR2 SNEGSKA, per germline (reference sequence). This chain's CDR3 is CSASSLAGIL.

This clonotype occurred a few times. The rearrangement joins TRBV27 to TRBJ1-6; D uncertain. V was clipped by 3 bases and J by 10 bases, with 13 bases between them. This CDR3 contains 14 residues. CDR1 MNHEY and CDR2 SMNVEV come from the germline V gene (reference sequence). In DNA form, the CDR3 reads TGTGCCAGCAGTTTTGAGGGCATCGGGTCACCCCTCCACTTT. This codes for CASSFEGIGSPLHF.

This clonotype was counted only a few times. CDR3 loop: CASRLGGGTEAFF. The CDR3, as DNA: TGTGCCAGCCGTTTGGGAGGAGGCACTGAAGCTTTCTTT. The chain has TRBV13 and TRBJ1-1, with D uncertain. This CDR3 is built from 13 residues. CDR1 PRHDT and CDR2 FYEKMQ come from the germline V gene (reference sequence). V lost 8 bases to trimming and J lost 4 bases, with 14 bases between them. Drawing the rest from reference TRBV13 and TRBJ1-1, the complete variable domain is AAGVIQSPRHLIKEKRETATLKCYPIPRHDTVYWYQQGPGQDPQFLISFYEKMQSDKGSIPDRFSAQQFSDYHSELNMSSLELGDSALYFCASRLGGGTEAFFGQGTRLTVV.

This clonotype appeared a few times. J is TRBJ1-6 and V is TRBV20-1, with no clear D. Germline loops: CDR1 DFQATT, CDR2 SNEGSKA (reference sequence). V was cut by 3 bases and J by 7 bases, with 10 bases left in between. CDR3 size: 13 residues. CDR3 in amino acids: CSASRQGNSPLHF. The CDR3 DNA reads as TGCAGTGCTAGCCGGCAAGGGAATTCACCCCTCCACTTT.

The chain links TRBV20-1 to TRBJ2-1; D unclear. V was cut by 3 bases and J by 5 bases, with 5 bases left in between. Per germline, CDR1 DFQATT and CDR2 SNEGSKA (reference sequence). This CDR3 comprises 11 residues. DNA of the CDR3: TGCAGTGCTAGGAAGGACAATGAGCAGTTCTTC. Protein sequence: CSARKDNEQFF.

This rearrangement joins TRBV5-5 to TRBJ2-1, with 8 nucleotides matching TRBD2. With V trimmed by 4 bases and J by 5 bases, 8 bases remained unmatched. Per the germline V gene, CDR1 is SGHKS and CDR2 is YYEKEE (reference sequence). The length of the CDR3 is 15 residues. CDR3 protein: CASSPRGGRDNEQFF. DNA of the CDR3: TGTGCCAGCAGCCCCCGCGGGGGGCGGGACAATGAGCAGTTCTTC. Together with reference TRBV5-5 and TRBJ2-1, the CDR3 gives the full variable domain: DAGVTQSPTHLIKTRGQQVTLRCSPISGHKSVSWYQQVLGQGPQFIFQYYEKEERGRGNFPDRFSARQFPNYSSELNVNALLLGDSALYLCASSPRGGRDNEQFFGPGTRLTVL.

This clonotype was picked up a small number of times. The CDR3, as DNA: TGTGCCAGCAGCCACCATCCAGCGGGAGGAATTAAGACCCAGTACTTC. As protein: CASSHHPAGGIKTQYF. V gene TRBV7-9 combines with J gene TRBJ2-5; 9 bases map to TRBD2. The CDR3 spans 16 residues. Germline V CDR1 and CDR2: SEHNR, FQNEAQ (reference sequence). The V gene end was trimmed by 5 bases and the J gene end by 6 bases; junction bases not matched to a gene: 13.

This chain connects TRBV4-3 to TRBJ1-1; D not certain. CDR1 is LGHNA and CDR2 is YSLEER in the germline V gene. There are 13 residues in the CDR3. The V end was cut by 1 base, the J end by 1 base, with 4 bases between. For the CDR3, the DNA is TGCGCCAGCAGCCAAGTCGGGAACACTGAAGCTTTCTTT. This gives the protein CASSQVGNTEAFF.

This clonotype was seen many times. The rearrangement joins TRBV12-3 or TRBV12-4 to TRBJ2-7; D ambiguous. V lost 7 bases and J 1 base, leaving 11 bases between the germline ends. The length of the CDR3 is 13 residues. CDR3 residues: CASTIDGSYEQYF. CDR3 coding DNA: TGTGCCAGCACGATCGACGGATCCTACGAGCAGTACTTC.

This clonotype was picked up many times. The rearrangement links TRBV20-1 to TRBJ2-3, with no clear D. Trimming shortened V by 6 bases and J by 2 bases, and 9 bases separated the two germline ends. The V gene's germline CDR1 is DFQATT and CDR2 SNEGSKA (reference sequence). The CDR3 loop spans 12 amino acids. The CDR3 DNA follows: TGCAGTGCCTGCCCAGTCACAGATACGCAGTATTTT. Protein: CSACPVTDTQYF.

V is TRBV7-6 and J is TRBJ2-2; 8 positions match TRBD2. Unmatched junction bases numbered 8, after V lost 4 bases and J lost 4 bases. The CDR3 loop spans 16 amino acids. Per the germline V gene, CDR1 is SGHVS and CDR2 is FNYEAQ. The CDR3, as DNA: TGTGCCAGCAGCTCTCGGGGGGGCTTGGGCACCGGGGAGCTGTTTTTT. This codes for CASSSRGGLGTGELFF.

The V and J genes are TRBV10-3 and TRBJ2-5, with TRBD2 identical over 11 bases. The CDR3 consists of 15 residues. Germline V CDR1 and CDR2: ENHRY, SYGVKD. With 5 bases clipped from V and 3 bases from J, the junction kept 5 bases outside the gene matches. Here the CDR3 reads CAISQTGLAEETQYF. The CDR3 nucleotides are TGTGCCATCAGTCAAACGGGACTAGCGGAAGAGACCCAGTACTTC.

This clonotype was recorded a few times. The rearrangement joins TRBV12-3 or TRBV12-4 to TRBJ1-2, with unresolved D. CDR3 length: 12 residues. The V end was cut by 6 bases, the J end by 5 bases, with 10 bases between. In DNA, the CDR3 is TGTGCCAGCAGCCTTGATGAGTATGGCTACACCTTC. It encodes CASSLDEYGYTF.

DNA of the CDR3: TGCAGTGCTAGCCGGGACAGGGGGGGCAATGAGCAGTTCTTC. Residues: CSASRDRGGNEQFF. The chain joins TRBV20-1 to TRBJ2-1, with 11 bases that match TRBD1. After removal of 3 bases from V and 6 bases from J, the junction contained 4 bases not matched to a gene. Germline V gene sequence: CDR1 DFQATT, CDR2 SNEGSKA (reference sequence). CDR3 length equals 14 residues.

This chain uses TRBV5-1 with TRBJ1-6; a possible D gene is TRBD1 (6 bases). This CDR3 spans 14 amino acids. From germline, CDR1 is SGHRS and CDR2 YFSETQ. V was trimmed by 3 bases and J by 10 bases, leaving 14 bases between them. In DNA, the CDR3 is TGCGCCAGCAGCTCCTCCGGGACACTCTCACCCCTCCACTTT. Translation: CASSSSGTLSPLHF.

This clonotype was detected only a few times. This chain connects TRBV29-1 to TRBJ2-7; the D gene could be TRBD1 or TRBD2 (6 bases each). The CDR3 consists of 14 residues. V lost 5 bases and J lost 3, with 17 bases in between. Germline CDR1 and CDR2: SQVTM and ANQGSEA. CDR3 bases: TGCAGCGTTTCCCAGGGGCAGGGACTCTACGAGCAGTACTTC. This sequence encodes CSVSQGQGLYEQYF.

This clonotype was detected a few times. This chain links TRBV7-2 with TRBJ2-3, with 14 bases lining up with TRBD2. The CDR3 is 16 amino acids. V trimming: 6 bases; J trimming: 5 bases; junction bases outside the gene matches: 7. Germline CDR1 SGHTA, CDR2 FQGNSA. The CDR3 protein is CASRFGLAGGRDTQYF. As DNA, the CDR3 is TGTGCCAGCAGATTTGGACTAGCGGGAGGAAGAGATACGCAGTATTTT.

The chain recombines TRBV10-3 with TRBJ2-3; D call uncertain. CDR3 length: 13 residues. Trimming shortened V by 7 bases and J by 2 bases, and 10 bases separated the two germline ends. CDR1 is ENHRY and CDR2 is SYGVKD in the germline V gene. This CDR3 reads CAITSPATDTQYF. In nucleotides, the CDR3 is TGTGCCATCACCTCCCCTGCCACAGATACGCAGTATTTT.

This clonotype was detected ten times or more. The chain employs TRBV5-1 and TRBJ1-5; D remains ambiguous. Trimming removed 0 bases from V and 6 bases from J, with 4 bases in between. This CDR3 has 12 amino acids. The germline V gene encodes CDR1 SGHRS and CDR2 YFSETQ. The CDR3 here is CASSLEGQPQHF. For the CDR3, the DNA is TGCGCCAGCAGCTTGGAAGGTCAGCCCCAGCATTTT.

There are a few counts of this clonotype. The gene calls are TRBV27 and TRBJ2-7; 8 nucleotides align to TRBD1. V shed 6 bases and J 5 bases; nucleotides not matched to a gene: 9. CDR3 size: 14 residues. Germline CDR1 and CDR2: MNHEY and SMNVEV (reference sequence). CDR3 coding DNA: TGTGCCAGCAGCTCCCGGACAGGGAGCAACGAGCAGTACTTC. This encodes CASSSRTGSNEQYF.

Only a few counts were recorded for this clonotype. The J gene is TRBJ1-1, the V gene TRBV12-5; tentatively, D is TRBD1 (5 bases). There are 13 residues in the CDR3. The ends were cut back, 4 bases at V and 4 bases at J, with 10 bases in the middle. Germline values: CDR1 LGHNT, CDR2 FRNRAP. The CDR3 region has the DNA TGTGCTAGTGGTTCCCAGGGTGGCACTGAAGCTTTCTTT. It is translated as CASGSQGGTEAFF.